This T cell receptor (beta chain) comes out of a study of blood T cell repertoires in COVID-19. For the study at large: Sites in the United States, Italy and Spain provided acute and convalescent COVID-19 samples. T cells, B-cell-depleted T cells, or PBMCs provided the cDNA or gDNA that served as material.

In the original processing: Amplification of reference gene primers provided the estimated nucleated cell counts. Produced via immunoSEQ multiplex PCR; TCRdb's table is partial and in-frame only. For V, J and clone size, that table is used; D and trimming come from the DNA. Among 180,000 or so clones listed, about 89% were seen once. This clone came up once. The sequence derives from a man in his forties with active or convalescent COVID-19. Sequencing used peripheral blood.

DNA of the CDR3: TGTGCCAGCAGCTTCCCGGACAGGGAGAACACTGAAGCTTTCTTT. Encoded protein: CASSFPDRENTEAFF. The gene calls are TRBV7-9 and TRBJ1-1; 8 positions agree with TRBD1. Germline V gene data show CDR1 as SEHNR and CDR2 as FQNEAQ (reference sequence). V lost 3 bases and J lost 1; bases outside the gene matches: 4. This CDR3 has 15 residues.